This paragraph reports one T cell receptor beta chain. This specimen comes from a study of blood T cell repertoires in COVID-19. Repertoires were generated with immunoSEQ multiplex PCR, while TCRdb's copy carries only in-frame clones and drops some. The table includes about 94,000 clones, around 82% detected once. V lost 2 bases, J lost 0 bases, and 5 bases lay in between. The CDR3 length is 14 residues. The V gene's germline CDR1 is MNHEY and CDR2 SVGAGI. The gene calls are TRBV6-5 and TRBJ2-1; D gene unclear. The sequence was collected from a man in his 60s with acute or convalescent COVID-19. Input material: peripheral blood. CDR3 DNA sequence: TGTGCCAGCAGTTACGTCAGCTCCTACAATGAGCAGTTCTTC. Protein: CASSYVSSYNEQFF.